This T cell receptor (beta chain) was captured in a study of T cell responses to AZD1222 COVID-19 vaccine. Here immunoSEQ multiplex PCR was the method, and the copy in TCRdb shows in-frame clones only, minus some. This table has 55,000 to 75,000 clones, roughly 90% appearing once. Between the trimmed V and J ends, which lost 5 bases and 5 bases, there was a span of 12 bases. The CDR3 extends over 13 amino acids. The sequence derives from an adult in good health. This material consisted of peripheral blood, taken on day 0 of AZD1222 vaccination. The chain combines TRBV12-3 or TRBV12-4 with TRBJ2-5; TRBD1 might be the D (6 bases). Written as DNA, the CDR3 is TGTGCCAGCAGTACCACAGGGCAGGAGACCCAGTACTTC. Protein product: CASSTTGQETQYF.